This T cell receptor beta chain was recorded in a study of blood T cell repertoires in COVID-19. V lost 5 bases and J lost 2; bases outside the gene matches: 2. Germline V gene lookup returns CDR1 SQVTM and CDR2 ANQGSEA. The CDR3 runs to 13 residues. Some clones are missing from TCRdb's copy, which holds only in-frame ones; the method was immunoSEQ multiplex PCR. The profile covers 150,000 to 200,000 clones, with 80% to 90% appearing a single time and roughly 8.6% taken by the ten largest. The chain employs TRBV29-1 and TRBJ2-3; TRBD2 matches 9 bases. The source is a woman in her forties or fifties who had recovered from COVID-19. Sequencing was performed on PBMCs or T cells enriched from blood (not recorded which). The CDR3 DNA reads TGCAGCGTTACTAGCGGGTCCACAGATACGCAGTATTTT. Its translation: CSVTSGSTDTQYF.